The entry below gives a single T cell receptor beta chain sequence along with its context. Produced via immunoSEQ multiplex PCR; TCRdb's table is partial and in-frame only. The sample yields roughly 29,000 clones, 75% to 90% seen once. The CDR3 length is 16 residues. The data were obtained in a study of PD-1 blockade in classical Hodgkin lymphoma. Time point: cycle 4 day 1 (C4D1), after 5 to 7 weeks of nivolumab. All patients experienced relapse after autologous stem cell transplantation, and brentuximab vedotin exposure was variable. Using magnetic negative selection, the CD4+ T cells were separated out of thawed PBMCs.

This receptor was identified in a human donor with classical Hodgkin lymphoma. The chain links TRBV8-2 to TRBJ2-6; TRBD2, the table's D call, was not compared with the DNA. TRBV8-2 is an annotated pseudogene. The specimen comprised CD4+ T cells from blood, sampled before the fourth cycle of nivolumab. The CDR3 DNA is TGTGGCAAAAGCGTCATAACACAAAGTCGGGCCAACGTCCTGACTTTC. Translating it yields CGKSVITQSRANVLTF.